The 21 T cell receptor beta chains listed next were all sequenced from one sample in a study of T cells after yellow fever vaccination. TCRdb independently ran MiXCR on the 5' RACE reads; one entry per CDR3 protein. This table has 400,000 to 650,000 distinct CDR3 sequences, roughly 22% appearing once. The sequenced sample was PBMCs, obtained less than 25 days after the first yellow fever vaccination. All receptors come from a man younger than 35 who received the YFV17D yellow fever vaccine.

This clonotype has only a few counts. This chain links TRBV28 with TRBJ2-1, with a weak D call TRBD2 (7 bases). In germline, CDR1 is MDHEN, CDR2 SYDVKM. The CDR3 is 14 amino acids. The V and J ends lost 6 bases and 4 bases respectively, with 13 bases between them. CDR3 DNA sequence: TGTGCCAGCAGCCCGGGGGGCTTGTACAATGAGCAGTTCTTC. Translation gives CASSPGGLYNEQFF.

This rearrangement joins TRBV9 to TRBJ1-2, with 7 positions matching TRBD1. Germline assignment: CDR1 SGDLS and CDR2 YYNGEE. V lost 5 bases and J lost 6; bases outside the gene matches: 4. This CDR3 spans 12 amino acids. CDR3 sequence reads: CASSTGVHGYTF. CDR3 nucleotide sequence: TGTGCCAGCAGTACAGGGGTCCATGGCTACACCTTC.

V is TRBV10-3 and J is TRBJ1-2, with TRBD1 identical over 12 bases. The trim removed 4 bases at V and 7 bases at J, leaving 7 bases unmatched. Germline V gives CDR1 ENHRY, CDR2 SYGVKD. The CDR3 loop spans 15 amino acids. This chain's CDR3 is CAISAAGTGGGGYTF. The CDR3 nucleotides are TGTGCCATCAGTGCAGCCGGGACAGGGGGCGGTGGCTACACCTTC.

The chain employs TRBV4-3 and TRBJ2-3, with D unclear. Germline CDR1 reads LGHNA; CDR2 reads YSLEER. Deletions cut 0 bases from V and 0 bases from J, with 10 bases between. The length of the CDR3 is 16 residues. CDR3 nucleotides: TGCGCCAGCAGCCAAGATCGCCAGGCCAGCACAGATACGCAGTATTTT. It specifies CASSQDRQASTDTQYF.

This clonotype was counted only a few times. V is TRBV5-6 and J is TRBJ2-1; 7 bases are shared with TRBD1. Trimming took 2 bases from V and 4 from J; bases not matched to a gene: 6. The CDR3 spans 15 residues. The germline V gene has CDR1 SGHDT and CDR2 YYEEEE. The CDR3 protein is CASSFLGQPYNEQFF. DNA for the CDR3: TGTGCCAGCAGCTTTTTGGGACAGCCTTACAATGAGCAGTTCTTC. Supplemented by reference TRBV5-6 and TRBJ2-1, the full variable domain reads DAGVTQSPTHLIKTRGQQVTLRCSPKSGHDTVSWYQQALGQGPQFIFQYYEEEERQRGNFPDRFSGHQFPNYSSELNVNALLLGDSALYLCASSFLGQPYNEQFFGPGTRLTVL.

To note about this clonotype: At one end the junction does not follow the germline gene, possibly because of a read error. The chain has TRBV10-3 and TRBJ1-2; no reliable D call. CDR1 and CDR2 from the germline V gene are ENHRY and SYGVKD. This CDR3 is built from 11 residues. The CDR3 DNA is TGTGCTATCAGTGACACCTATGGCTACACCTTC. This gives the protein CAISDTYGYTF.

CDR3 DNA sequence: TGTGCCAGCAGCTTCGAGGGATACTATGGCTACACCTTC. Protein: CASSFEGYYGYTF. The V and J genes are TRBV7-9 and TRBJ1-2, with unresolved D. The germline V gene has CDR1 SEHNR and CDR2 FQNEAQ (reference sequence). Trimming left V 3 bases short and J 3 bases short, with 8 bases between. This CDR3 region has 13 residues.

This chain connects TRBV29-1 to TRBJ1-1; TRBD1 aligns across 11 bases. The V gene's germline CDR1 is SQVTM and CDR2 ANQGSEA. The CDR3 is made up of 12 amino acids. The V gene end was trimmed by 7 bases and the J gene end by 4 bases; junction bases not matched to a gene: 2. In nucleotides, the CDR3 is TGCAGCGCCGGGACAGGGGGCACTGAAGCTTTCTTT. As protein: CSAGTGGTEAFF. The whole variable domain, filled in from reference TRBV29-1 and TRBJ1-1, reads SAVISQKPSRDICQRGTSLTIQCQVDSQVTMMFWYRQQPGQSLTLIATANQGSEATYESGFVIDKFPISRPNLTFSTLTVSNMSPEDSSIYLCSAGTGGTEAFFGQGTRLTVV.

This clonotype was detected a few times. The rearrangement joins TRBV20-1 to TRBJ2-5; 7 nucleotides align to TRBD1. Losses at the gene ends were 6 bases for V and 1 base for J; bases not matched to a gene: 8. The CDR3 is 14 residues long. The V gene's germline CDR1 is DFQATT and CDR2 SNEGSKA (reference sequence). CDR3 DNA: TGCAGTGCACGGGGACAGCAACTCCAAGAGACCCAGTACTTC. Encoded protein: CSARGQQLQETQYF.

This chain links TRBV7-2 with TRBJ2-3, with no clear D. CDR3 size: 13 residues. CDR1 and CDR2 (germline): SGHTA, FQGNSA. Between the trimmed V and J ends, which lost 2 bases and 2 bases, there was a span of 5 bases. The CDR3 here is CASSLRITDTQYF. The CDR3 bases are TGTGCCAGCAGCTTAAGGATCACAGATACGCAGTATTTT.

This clonotype has more than one count but fewer than ten. The chain recombines TRBV6-4 with TRBJ2-7; maybe TRBD2 (5 bases). CDR3 length: 15 residues. V was cut by 0 bases and J by 4 bases, with 13 bases left in between. The germline V gene has CDR1 MRHNA and CDR2 SNTAGT. The CDR3: CASSDSGNQEYEQYV. The DNA of the CDR3 is TGTGCCAGCAGTGACTCCGGGAATCAAGAGTACGAGCAGTACGTC.

In this sample, this clonotype turned up a few times. The chain uses TRBV18 and TRBJ2-1, with D possibly TRBD1 on 6 matching bases. CDR1 is KGHSH and CDR2 is LQKENI in the germline V gene. CDR3 size: 16 residues. Trimming stripped 6 bases from V and 3 bases from J, with 18 bases between. CDR3 in DNA: TGTGCCAGCTCGCCGACAGGATATCTTTACTACAATGAGCAGTTCTTC. This translates into CASSPTGYLYYNEQFF. Combining the CDR3 with reference TRBV18 and TRBJ2-1 gives the whole variable domain NAGVMQNPRHLVRRRGQEARLRCSPMKGHSHVYWYRQLPEEGLKFMVYLQKENIIDESGMPKERFSAEFPKEGPSILRIQQVVRGDSAAYFCASSPTGYLYYNEQFFGPGTRLTVL.

In its sample, this clonotype was seen a few times. The rearrangement uses TRBV6-5 and TRBJ1-6, with TRBD1 identical over 9 bases. V trimming: 3 bases; J trimming: 10 bases; junction bases outside the gene matches: 4. The CDR3 runs 14 residues. The germline V gene encodes CDR1 MNHEY and CDR2 SVGAGI. Here the CDR3 DNA reads TGTGCCAGCAGTTATCAGGGACAGGGATCACCCCTCCACTTT. Translated, it gives CASSYQGQGSPLHF.

The genes are TRBV27 and TRBJ1-4, with a weak D call TRBD1 (5 bases). The CDR3 runs 14 residues. The germline V gene has CDR1 MNHEY and CDR2 SMNVEV (reference sequence). V lost 2 bases and J 8 bases, leaving 12 bases between the germline ends. The CDR3: CASSLVQGGEKLFF. As DNA, the CDR3 is TGTGCCAGCAGTTTAGTCCAGGGCGGGGAAAAACTGTTTTTT. Filled out from reference TRBV27 and TRBJ1-4, the complete variable domain reads EAQVTQNPRYLITVTGKKLTVTCSQNMNHEYMSWYRQDPGLGLRQIYYSMNVEVTDKGDVPEGYKVSRKEKRNFPLILESPSPNQTSLYFCASSLVQGGEKLFFGSGTQLSVL.

This chain links TRBV7-6 with TRBJ2-3, with 10 bases aligning to TRBD2. The CDR3 has 16 amino acids. V was pared by 5 bases and J by 2 bases, with 7 bases of the junction left unmatched. CDR1 is SGHVS and CDR2 is FNYEAQ in the germline V gene. The CDR3 coding sequence is TGTGCCAGCAGCCCCGTAGCGGGGGGATTCACAGATACGCAGTATTTT. Its translation: CASSPVAGGFTDTQYF. Drawing the rest from reference TRBV7-6 and TRBJ2-3, the complete variable domain is GAGVSQSPRYKVTKRGQDVALRCDPISGHVSLYWYRQALGQGPEFLTYFNYEAQQDKSGLPNDRFSAERPEGSISTLTIQRTEQRDSAMYRCASSPVAGGFTDTQYFGPGTRLTVL.

This clonotype was counted only a few times. V gene TRBV11-1 combines with J gene TRBJ2-7, with TRBD2 matching over 9 bases. The V gene's germline CDR1 is SGHAT and CDR2 FQDESV (reference sequence). V was pared by 5 bases and J by 5 bases, with 19 bases of the junction left unmatched. This CDR3 is 18 amino acids long. The CDR3 loop is CASSPTPGRLAVPDEQYF. CDR3 bases: TGTGCCAGCAGCCCCACCCCTGGGAGACTAGCGGTGCCTGACGAGCAGTACTTC.

In this sample, this clonotype turned up a few times. This chain uses TRBV12-5 with TRBJ1-1; 9 bases match TRBD1. V lost 6 bases to trimming and J lost 4 bases; unmatched junction nucleotides: 9. The CDR3 runs 15 residues. Germline-derived CDR1 and CDR2 are LGHNT and FRNRAP. DNA for the CDR3: TGTGCTAGTGGCATTCCGGGACAGGGAGGCACTGAAGCTTTCTTT. Encoded protein: CASGIPGQGGTEAFF.

This clonotype was picked up a small number of times. The chain carries TRBV11-2 and TRBJ2-2; 8 bases agree with TRBD2. The CDR3 totals 18 residues. Germline assignment: CDR1 SGHAT and CDR2 FQNNGV. Losses at the gene ends were 4 bases for V and 7 bases for J; bases not matched to a gene: 17. Here the CDR3 DNA reads TGTGCCAGCAGCTACGACGTCTTGCGGGGGGCAGCAGGCGGGGAGCTGTTTTTT. This gives the protein CASSYDVLRGAAGGELFF.

The V and J genes are TRBV27 and TRBJ1-3, with D perhaps matching TRBD1 (5 bases). CDR3 length equals 17 residues. Germline loops: CDR1 MNHEY, CDR2 SMNVEV (reference sequence). Trimming shortened V by 0 bases and J by 0 bases, and 12 bases separated the two germline ends. Here the CDR3 reads CASSLSPQGISGNTIYF. CDR3 coding DNA: TGTGCCAGCAGTTTATCCCCCCAGGGAATCTCTGGAAACACCATATATTTT.

This clonotype was picked up a small number of times. The chain employs TRBV6-1 and TRBJ2-6, with 10 bases aligning to TRBD1. V lost 6 bases to trimming and J lost 4 bases; unmatched junction nucleotides: 9. The CDR3 runs to 17 residues. Germline V gene sequence: CDR1 MNHNS, CDR2 SASEGT. The CDR3 sequence is CASSPGTGDPGANVLTF. For the CDR3, the DNA is TGTGCCAGCAGCCCCGGGACAGGGGATCCCGGGGCCAACGTCCTGACTTTC.

V is TRBV4-2 and J is TRBJ1-5, with a possible D match to TRBD1 (5 bases). This CDR3 spans 15 amino acids. The germline CDR1 and CDR2 sequences are LGHNA and YNFKEQ. Trimming took 5 bases from V and 2 from J, leaving 13 bases between them. This CDR3 is CASSTRRDGNQPQHF. In DNA form, the CDR3 reads TGTGCCAGCAGCACCCGCCGGGACGGCAATCAGCCCCAGCATTTT.